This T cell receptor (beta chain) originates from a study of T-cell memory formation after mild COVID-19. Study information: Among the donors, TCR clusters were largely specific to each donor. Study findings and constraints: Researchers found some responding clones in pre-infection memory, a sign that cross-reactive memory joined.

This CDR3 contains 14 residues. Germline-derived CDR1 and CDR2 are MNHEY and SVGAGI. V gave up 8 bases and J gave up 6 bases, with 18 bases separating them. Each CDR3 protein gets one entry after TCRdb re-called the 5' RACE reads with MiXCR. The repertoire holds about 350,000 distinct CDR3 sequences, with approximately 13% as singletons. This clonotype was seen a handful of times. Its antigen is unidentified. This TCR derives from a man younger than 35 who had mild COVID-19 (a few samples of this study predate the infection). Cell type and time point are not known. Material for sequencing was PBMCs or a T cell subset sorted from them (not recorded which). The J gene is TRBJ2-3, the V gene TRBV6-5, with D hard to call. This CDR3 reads CASALGVVGDTQYF. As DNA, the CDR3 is TGTGCCAGCGCCCTAGGTGTAGTCGGGGATACGCAGTATTTT.